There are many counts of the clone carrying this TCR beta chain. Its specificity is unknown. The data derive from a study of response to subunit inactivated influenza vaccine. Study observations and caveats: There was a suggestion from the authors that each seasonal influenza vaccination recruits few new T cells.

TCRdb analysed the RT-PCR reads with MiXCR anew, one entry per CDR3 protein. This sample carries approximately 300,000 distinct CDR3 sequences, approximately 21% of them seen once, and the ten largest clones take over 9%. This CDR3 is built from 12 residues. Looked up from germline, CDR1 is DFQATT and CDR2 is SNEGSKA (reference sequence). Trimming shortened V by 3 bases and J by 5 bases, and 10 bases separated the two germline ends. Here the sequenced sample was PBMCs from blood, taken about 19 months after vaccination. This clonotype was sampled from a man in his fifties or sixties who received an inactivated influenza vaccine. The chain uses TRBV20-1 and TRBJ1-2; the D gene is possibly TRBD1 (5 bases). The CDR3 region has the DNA TGCAGTGCTAGCGGGGGTCTATATGGCTACACCTTC. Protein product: CSASGGLYGYTF.